This T cell receptor (beta chain) was identified in a study of shared clonotypes between healthy human individuals. The CDR3 contains 16 residues. Germline CDR1 and CDR2: LGHNA and YSLEER. The ends lost 0 bases at V and 4 bases at J; junction bases unmatched: 8. The DNA input per sorted-subset replicate PCR was about 0.2 ug, corresponding to some 30,000 T cell genomes. Sequenced by immunoSEQ multiplex PCR; TCRdb stores in-frame clones only, minus some. The sample contains more than 1,200,000 clones, around 98.5% of which appear only once. Sequenced: naive CD4+ T cells sorted from blood. The subset denotes: CD45RA+ positively selected. V and J are TRBV4-3 and TRBJ2-5, with 7 nucleotides matching TRBD1. The receptor was isolated from a man aged 30 to 39 in good health. CDR3: CASSQDTTGYGETQYF. The DNA of the CDR3 is TGCGCCAGCAGCCAAGATACGACAGGGTATGGAGAGACCCAGTACTTC.